These 22 T cell receptor beta chains came from one sample sequenced in a study of T cell changes during pregnancy in multiple sclerosis. Here immunoSEQ multiplex PCR was the method, and the copy in TCRdb shows in-frame clones only, minus some. The sample lists 75,000 to 100,000 clones, approximately 90% seen once, with 0.7% to 0.9% in the top ten. The specimen comprised peripheral blood, sampled in the second trimester of pregnancy. These TCRs come from a female donor in good health, enrolled as a control in a pregnancy study.

This clone has a single count. The rearrangement links TRBV6-4 to TRBJ2-2; a weak D match, TRBD1 (6 bases). Trimming shortened V by 6 bases and J by 2 bases, and 7 bases separated the two germline ends. The length of the CDR3 is 13 residues. Germline lookup yields CDR1 MRHNA and CDR2 SNTAGT. The DNA for the CDR3 is TGTGCCAGCAGCGGGACAAACACCGGGGAGCTGTTTTTT. This sequence encodes CASSGTNTGELFF.

The rearrangement links TRBV2 to TRBJ2-1; TRBD2 aligns across 13 bases. Germline CDR1 and CDR2: SNHLY and FYNNEI. The CDR3 has 18 residues. Trimming at V came to 3 bases and at J to 0 bases, leaving 5 bases not matched to a gene. CDR3 sequence reads: CASSELTSGRFSYNEQFF. CDR3 DNA sequence: TGTGCCAGCAGTGAGCTGACTAGCGGGAGGTTCTCCTACAATGAGCAGTTCTTC.

The chain employs TRBV7-2 and TRBJ1-4, with TRBD1 matching over 7 bases. The CDR3 has 15 amino acids. Germline V gene sequence: CDR1 SGHTA, CDR2 FQGNSA. J lost 2 bases, V lost 4 bases, and 4 bases had no gene match. The CDR3 loop is CASSSYRGTNEKLFF. CDR3 coding DNA: TGTGCCAGCAGCTCCTACAGGGGCACTAATGAAAAACTGTTTTTT.

The chain couples TRBV4-3 to TRBJ2-5, with TRBD2 matching over 13 bases. The germline gives CDR1 LGHNA, CDR2 YSLEER. Losses at the gene ends were 5 bases for V and 7 bases for J; bases not matched to a gene: 10. The CDR3 length is 16 residues. As DNA, the CDR3 is TGCGCCAGCAGCTATTCGACTAGCGGGGGGATGACGACCCAGTACTTC. It codes for CASSYSTSGGMTTQYF.

J is TRBJ2-3 and V is TRBV9; no firm D call. V was clipped by 3 bases and J by 2 bases, with 13 bases between them. Per germline, CDR1 SGDLS and CDR2 YYNGEE. This CDR3 is built from 15 residues. For the CDR3, the DNA is TGTGCCAGCAGCGACCCTGGCGGTGACACAGATACGCAGTATTTT. Translated: CASSDPGGDTDTQYF.

The gene calls are TRBV5-1 and TRBJ2-7, with TRBD2 identical over 11 bases. In germline, CDR1 is SGHRS, CDR2 YFSETQ. The V segment lost 0 bases and the J segment 2 bases; nucleotides outside the gene matches: 10. The CDR3 runs to 18 residues. CDR3 protein: CASSLALSGLADPYEQYF. CDR3 nucleotide sequence: TGCGCCAGCAGCTTGGCTTTGTCGGGACTAGCGGACCCCTACGAGCAGTACTTC.

The V call is TRBV28, the J call TRBJ2-7; the D gene is possibly TRBD1 (7 bases). Per the germline V gene, CDR1 is MDHEN and CDR2 is SYDVKM. CDR3 length: 15 residues. Between the trimmed V and J ends, which lost 7 bases and 0 bases, there was a span of 16 bases. The CDR3 spells CASTPGGQSSYEQYF. CDR3 bases: TGTGCCAGCACCCCCGGGGGACAGAGCTCCTACGAGCAGTACTTC.

The J gene is TRBJ2-1, the V gene TRBV10-3; 10 bases map to TRBD2. The germline CDR1 and CDR2 sequences are ENHRY and SYGVKD. The CDR3 covers 15 residues. Trimming took 6 bases from V and 4 from J; bases not matched to a gene: 6. The CDR3 here is CAIRRTSGAYNEQFF. DNA for the CDR3: TGTGCCATCAGAAGGACTAGCGGAGCTTACAATGAGCAGTTCTTC.

V gene TRBV4-3 combines with J gene TRBJ1-5, with D maybe TRBD1 (6 bases). This CDR3 spans 13 amino acids. Germline CDR1 LGHNA, CDR2 YSLEER. V lost 3 bases and J lost 6, with 9 bases in between. CDR3: CASSQDRVQPQHF. CDR3 nucleotide sequence: TGCGCCAGCAGCCAGGACAGAGTTCAGCCCCAGCATTTT.

The V call is TRBV19, the J call TRBJ1-1; D perhaps matches TRBD1 (6 bases). The CDR3 is made up of 13 amino acids. Germline CDR1 is LNHDA and CDR2 is SQIVND (reference sequence). V was cut by 5 bases and J by 5 bases, with 12 bases left in between. The CDR3 coding sequence is TGTGCCAGTAGTGGGGCCAGGGGAACTGAAGCTTTCTTT. Encoded protein: CASSGARGTEAFF.

The J gene is TRBJ1-3, the V gene TRBV6-1; D is uncertain. CDR1 MNHNS and CDR2 SASEGT come from the germline V gene. Trimming removed 0 bases at V and 0 bases at J, with 9 bases between. This CDR3 contains 16 residues. This CDR3 reads CASSEAMATSGNTIYF. Here the CDR3 DNA reads TGTGCCAGCAGTGAAGCTATGGCAACCTCTGGAAACACCATATATTTT.

This clone was seen only a few times. The genes are TRBV2 and TRBJ2-7; TRBD2 agrees at 7 bases. The CDR3 runs to 14 residues. Germline values: CDR1 SNHLY, CDR2 FYNNEI. V lost 7 bases and J lost 0; bases outside the gene matches: 6. The DNA for the CDR3 is TGTGCCAGCACCAAAGCGGGGAGCTCCTACGAGCAGTACTTC. Amino acid sequence: CASTKAGSSYEQYF. The full variable domain, with the rest looked up from reference TRBV2 and TRBJ2-7, is EPEVTQTPSHQVTQMGQEVILRCVPISNHLYFYWYRQILGQKVEFLVSFYNNEISEKSEIFDDQFSVERPDGSNFTLKIRSTKLEDSAMYFCASTKAGSSYEQYFGPGTRLTVT.

V gene TRBV7-6 combines with J gene TRBJ1-1; D is unresolved. Germline V CDR1 and CDR2: SGHVS, FNYEAQ. The CDR3 has 14 residues. Between the trimmed V and J ends, which lost 4 bases and 0 bases, there was a span of 9 bases. The CDR3 protein is CASSYAALNTEAFF. The CDR3 DNA reads TGTGCCAGCAGCTACGCGGCGTTGAACACTGAAGCTTTCTTT.

V is TRBV30 and J is TRBJ1-2; 10 bases match TRBD1. The V and J ends lost 4 bases and 3 bases, in that order; junction bases with no gene match: 5. The germline V gene encodes CDR1 GTSNPN and CDR2 SVGIG (reference sequence). There are 14 residues in the CDR3. The CDR3, as DNA: TGTGCCTGGAACCGGGACAGGGGTGACTATGGCTACACCTTC. This encodes CAWNRDRGDYGYTF. Looking up the rest from reference TRBV30 and TRBJ1-2 gives the full variable domain: SQTIHQWPATLVQPVGSPLSLECTVEGTSNPNLYWYRQAAGRGLQLLFYSVGIGQISSEVPQNLSASRPQDRQFILSSKKLLLSDSGFYLCAWNRDRGDYGYTFGSGTRLTVV.

The rearrangement links TRBV5-1 to TRBJ2-7, with D perhaps TRBD2 (6 bases). Trimming shortened V by 4 bases and J by 6 bases, and 17 bases separated the two germline ends. The CDR3 covers 14 residues. Germline V lookup: CDR1 SGHRS, CDR2 YFSETQ. DNA for the CDR3: TGCGCCAGCAGCCGACCACCTGGAGGGCCCGAGCAGTACTTC. Its translation: CASSRPPGGPEQYF.

The J gene is TRBJ2-3, the V gene TRBV5-1; 8 bases align to TRBD2. This CDR3 is built from 15 residues. V lost 4 bases, J lost 2 bases, and 6 bases stayed unmatched. Germline lookup yields CDR1 SGHRS and CDR2 YFSETQ. The CDR3 DNA follows: TGCGCCAGCAGCCCCGGGGGGGGGTTCACAGATACGCAGTATTTT. Translated: CASSPGGGFTDTQYF.

V gene TRBV7-9 combines with J gene TRBJ1-5; possibly TRBD1 for D (5 bases). This CDR3 comprises 15 residues. Deletions cut 5 bases from V and 4 bases from J, with 15 bases between. Germline CDR1 is SEHNR and CDR2 is FQNEAQ (reference sequence). The CDR3 loop is CASSPKGAENQPQHF. The CDR3 DNA follows: TGTGCCAGCAGCCCTAAAGGGGCAGAAAATCAGCCCCAGCATTTT.

The chain carries TRBV11-2 and TRBJ2-1, with TRBD2 identical over 8 bases. The germline V gene has CDR1 SGHAT and CDR2 FQNNGV. Losses at the gene ends were 5 bases for V and 8 bases for J; bases not matched to a gene: 8. The CDR3 consists of 14 residues. This CDR3 is CASSPGLGYDEQFF. In DNA form, the CDR3 reads TGTGCCAGCAGCCCGGGACTAGGTTATGATGAGCAGTTCTTC.

The V and J genes are TRBV28 and TRBJ2-7, with 10 bases identical to TRBD2. The germline gives CDR1 MDHEN, CDR2 SYDVKM. CDR3 length: 14 amino acids. Trimming removed 4 bases from V and 0 bases from J; junction bases left unmatched: 0. DNA of the CDR3: TGTGCCAGCAGTTCTAGCGGGAGCTCCTACGAGCAGTACTTC. Its translation is CASSSSGSSYEQYF.

The chain recombines TRBV2 with TRBJ1-1; 8 bases are shared with TRBD1. V dropped 10 bases and J dropped 1; count of bases not matched to a gene: 5. Germline V gene data show CDR1 as SNHLY and CDR2 as FYNNEI. This CDR3 is 13 amino acids long. The CDR3 loop is CATQGQENTEAFF. The CDR3 DNA reads TGTGCCACCCAGGGACAGGAGAACACTGAAGCTTTCTTT. Drawing the rest from reference TRBV2 and TRBJ1-1, the complete variable domain is EPEVTQTPSHQVTQMGQEVILRCVPISNHLYFYWYRQILGQKVEFLVSFYNNEISEKSEIFDDQFSVERPDGSNFTLKIRSTKLEDSAMYFCATQGQENTEAFFGQGTRLTVV.

This rearrangement joins TRBV4-1 to TRBJ2-1, with 11 bases identical to TRBD2. V trimming: 2 bases; J trimming: 3 bases; junction bases outside the gene matches: 3. Germline values: CDR1 MGHRA, CDR2 YSYEKL. CDR3 size: 16 residues. The chain's CDR3 is CASSQSLAGVYNEQFF. DNA of the CDR3: TGCGCCAGCAGCCAATCACTAGCGGGGGTCTACAATGAGCAGTTCTTC.

The V call is TRBV2, the J call TRBJ1-1; D perhaps matches TRBD1 (6 bases). Looked up from germline, CDR1 is SNHLY and CDR2 is FYNNEI. Trimming took 4 bases from V and 11 from J, leaving 23 bases between them. The CDR3 consists of 15 residues. CDR3 residues: CASSGGGGAKRWAFF. CDR3 DNA: TGTGCCAGCAGTGGGGGAGGGGGGGCGAAGAGGTGGGCTTTCTTT.